The rows below give T cell receptor beta chains drawn from one sample of a study of T cells in Graves' hyperthyroidism and ophthalmopathy. TCRdb reanalysed the multiplex PCR reads using MiXCR and keeps one entry per CDR3 protein. The sample holds approximately 400,000 distinct CDR3 sequences, less than 15% seen once. Sequenced material: blood. Receptors were obtained from a man aged 30 to 45 with Graves' hyperthyroidism that later progressed to Graves' ophthalmopathy. The CDR3 runs from the conserved cysteine through the conserved F or W. The D gene is left open where the match is weak. Size values are once, few and many counts, or a class for expanded clones, and some rows have none.

cdr3_nt cdr3_aa v_call d_call j_call clone_size
TGTGCCAGCAGCCAAGATCTGGCCATACAGGGCCCGCCCCAGCATTTT CASSQDLAIQGPPQHF TRBV4-2 . TRBJ1-5 .
TGCGCCAGCAGTGACGTGACTAGCGGGGCCACAGATACGCAGTATTTT CASSDVTSGATDTQYF TRBV10-2 TRBD2 TRBJ2-3 few
TGTGCCAGCAGCAAAGGGGGTTGGCTAGCGGGCAACAATGAGCAGTTCTTC CASSKGGWLAGNNEQFF TRBV6-1 TRBD2 TRBJ2-1 many
TGTGCCAGCAGTTTCGGGGGGCGCATTGCTGAAGCTTTCTTT CASSFGGRIAEAFF TRBV12-3/TRBV12-4 . TRBJ1-1 many
TGCAGTGCTAGAGACCTCCGCTCCTACGAGCAGTACTTC CSARDLRSYEQYF TRBV20-1 . TRBJ2-7 few
TGTGCCAGCAGCAAAGGGGGGCAGGACGTTAACTATGGCTACACCTTC CASSKGGQDVNYGYTF TRBV7-2 . TRBJ1-2 many
TGTGCCATCAGCCCAGGGGGCGTTGGCTACACCTTC CAISPGGVGYTF TRBV10-3 TRBD1 TRBJ1-2 few
TGTGCCAGCAGCTTAGCTGCGGGCGGGGTCACAGATACGCAGTATTTT CASSLAAGGVTDTQYF TRBV11-3 . TRBJ2-3 many
TGCAGTGTCAGGGGGCTAGCGGGGGGGCTGGATACGCAGTATTTT CSVRGLAGGLDTQYF TRBV20-1 TRBD2 TRBJ2-3 .
TGTGCCAGCAGCCCCCGTTTCGGCGCAAACACCGGGGAGCTGTTTTTT CASSPRFGANTGELFF TRBV5-6 . TRBJ2-2 .
TGTGCCAGCAGTTTTGAGGGCGGGGAAAGGGAGACCCAGTACTTC CASSFEGGERETQYF TRBV12-3/TRBV12-4 . TRBJ2-5 many
TGTGCCAGCAGAGGTCCCGCAGGGCCCCAGCATTTT CASRGPAGPQHF TRBV6-2/TRBV6-3 . TRBJ1-5 few
TGTGCCAGCAGCGTAGCTCTCCAGAGAGAGCAGTTCTTC CASSVALQREQFF TRBV9 . TRBJ2-1 .
TGTGCCAGCAGTGGGCAAGCGGGGGTTCGGGATGAGCAGTTCTTC CASSGQAGVRDEQFF TRBV12-3/TRBV12-4 TRBD2 TRBJ2-1 many
TGTGCCTGGCGGGTCCCGGGAAAAGCGGACGAGCAGTACTTC CAWRVPGKADEQYF TRBV30 . TRBJ2-7 few